The 19 T cell receptor beta chains below all came from one sample that was sequenced in a study of T-cell reconstitution after alpha-beta-depleted transplantation in children. For TCRbeta, the library was prepared with unique molecular identifiers. TCRdb reprocessed the PCR reads via MiXCR and lists one record per CDR3 protein. The sample has about 270,000 distinct CDR3 sequences, almost 10% seen once. Sample: PBMCs from the stem cell graft donor, taken from the stem cell graft. These receptors were taken from a human donor who donated a stem cell graft to a child with SCID.

V gene TRBV2 combines with J gene TRBJ1-1; D possibly corresponds to TRBD1 (5 bases). This CDR3 region has 13 residues. CDR1 is SNHLY, CDR2 FYNNEI, per germline. V shed 7 bases and J shed 4 bases, with 13 bases lying between them. CDR3 loop: CASNLQGFTEAFF. The CDR3 DNA is TGTGCCAGCAATCTTCAGGGATTCACTGAAGCTTTCTTT.

This clonotype was seen only a few times. Written as DNA, the CDR3 is TGTGCCAGCAGCCCCGGCAGGGGATATCAGCCCCAGCATTTT. This encodes CASSPGRGYQPQHF. The chain employs TRBV7-9 and TRBJ1-5, with a weak D call TRBD1 (6 bases). Trimming removed 5 bases at V and 5 bases at J, with 13 bases between. The CDR3 is 14 residues long. The V gene's germline CDR1 is SEHNR and CDR2 FQNEAQ (reference sequence).

The sample holds many counts of this clonotype. The chain is built from TRBV25-1 and TRBJ2-5; D possibly corresponds to TRBD2 (6 bases). Germline V gives CDR1 MGHDK, CDR2 SYGVNS. V lost 5 bases, J lost 1 base, and 17 bases lay in between. The CDR3 consists of 16 residues. CDR3 region: CASSRSGQHLQETQYF. The CDR3 DNA follows: TGTGCCAGCAGTAGGAGCGGGCAACACCTCCAAGAGACCCAGTACTTC.

The chain uses TRBV5-6 and TRBJ2-1, with no clear D. The CDR3 extends over 11 amino acids. Between the trimmed V and J ends, which lost 2 bases and 10 bases, there was a span of 7 bases. The V gene's germline CDR1 is SGHDT and CDR2 YYEEEE. This chain's CDR3 is CASSFYTEQFF. CDR3 DNA sequence: TGTGCCAGCAGCTTCTACACAGAGCAGTTCTTC. The full variable domain, with the rest looked up from reference TRBV5-6 and TRBJ2-1, is DAGVTQSPTHLIKTRGQQVTLRCSPKSGHDTVSWYQQALGQGPQFIFQYYEEEERQRGNFPDRFSGHQFPNYSSELNVNALLLGDSALYLCASSFYTEQFFGPGTRLTVL.

The chain has TRBV4-2 and TRBJ1-2; 7 nucleotides align to TRBD1. There are 14 residues in the CDR3. The V gene's germline CDR1 is LGHNA and CDR2 YNFKEQ. The trim removed 3 bases at V and 8 bases at J, leaving 9 bases unmatched. The CDR3 sequence is CASSQGRGTEGYTF. In DNA, the CDR3 is TGTGCCAGCAGCCAGGGCCGCGGGACAGAGGGCTACACCTTC.

This clonotype has more than one count but fewer than ten. V and J are TRBV29-1 and TRBJ1-1, with TRBD1 matching 8 bases. Germline trimming cut 7 bases from V and 0 bases from J; bases unmatched to any gene: 4. This CDR3 is built from 13 residues. CDR1 and CDR2 from the germline V gene are SQVTM and ANQGSEA. In DNA, the CDR3 is TGCAGCGCGAAGGGACAGGTGAACACTGAAGCTTTCTTT. The encoded protein is CSAKGQVNTEAFF.

The chain recombines TRBV7-2 with TRBJ2-2; possible D gene TRBD2, 6 bases. V was cut by 0 bases and J by 4 bases, with 12 bases left in between. The CDR3 extends over 16 amino acids. Germline assignment: CDR1 SGHTA and CDR2 FQGNSA. CDR3 in DNA: TGTGCCAGCAGCTTAGCGGGCGGGGCGGCCACCGGGGAGCTGTTTTTT. Translating it yields CASSLAGGAATGELFF.

This clonotype was counted between two and nine times. The chain carries TRBV12-3 or TRBV12-4 and TRBJ2-6, with D perhaps assigned TRBD1 or TRBD2 (5 bases each). Trimming left V 3 bases short and J 1 base short, with 22 bases between. This CDR3 has 20 residues. The DNA for the CDR3 is TGTGCCAGCAGTTTGAGGGGAAGCGCCGGCCTCTCGTCTGGGGCCAACGTCCTGACTTTC. It is translated as CASSLRGSAGLSSGANVLTF.

This clonotype was picked up a small number of times. This chain links TRBV9 with TRBJ1-1, with TRBD1 as a possible D gene (6 bases). Germline CDR1 reads SGDLS; CDR2 reads YYNGEE. Trimming stripped 0 bases from V and 6 bases from J, with 18 bases between. The CDR3 totals 16 residues. CDR3 loop: CASSVGRDSNRAEAFF. The CDR3 DNA reads TGTGCCAGCAGCGTAGGCCGGGACTCAAACAGGGCTGAAGCTTTCTTT.

The chain is built from TRBV11-1 and TRBJ2-3; 12 nucleotides agree with TRBD2. Trimming removed 5 bases from V and 2 bases from J; junction bases left unmatched: 5. This CDR3 comprises 16 residues. Germline lookup yields CDR1 SGHAT and CDR2 FQDESV (reference sequence). In DNA form, the CDR3 reads TGTGCCAGCAGCCCCGGACTAGCGGGGACCACAGATACGCAGTATTTT. Protein sequence: CASSPGLAGTTDTQYF.

The chain joins TRBV7-8 to TRBJ2-7; TRBD1 might be the D (6 bases). CDR3 length equals 14 residues. Trimming took 5 bases from V and 6 from J, leaving 17 bases between them. Germline V lookup: CDR1 SGHVS, CDR2 FQNEAQ. The CDR3 protein is CASSLFPTGLEQYF. The CDR3 bases are TGTGCCAGCAGCCTATTCCCTACAGGGCTCGAGCAGTACTTC.

CDR3: CASSLVGAGGYWEQYF. In nucleotides, the CDR3 is TGTGCCAGCAGCTTAGTAGGAGCGGGGGGATATTGGGAGCAGTACTTC. The chain is built from TRBV11-2 and TRBJ2-7; the match to TRBD2 covers 9 bases. Germline CDR1 and CDR2: SGHAT and FQNNGV. This CDR3 is built from 16 residues. V lost 1 base to trimming and J lost 7 bases; unmatched junction nucleotides: 11.

This clonotype turned up a few times. J is TRBJ1-2 and V is TRBV29-1; D uncertain. This CDR3 has 11 residues. V shed 3 bases and J shed 4 bases, with 6 bases lying between them. CDR1 is SQVTM, CDR2 ANQGSEA, per germline. The chain's CDR3 is CSVEISYGYTF. The CDR3 DNA reads TGCAGCGTTGAGATCAGCTATGGCTACACCTTC.

The CDR3 loop reads CASSQGTGSSYNEQFF. DNA for the CDR3: TGCGCCAGCTCCCAGGGGACAGGGAGCTCCTACAATGAGCAGTTCTTC. V gene TRBV5-1 combines with J gene TRBJ2-1; 9 positions match TRBD1. There are 16 residues in the CDR3. The germline CDR1 and CDR2 sequences are SGHRS and YFSETQ. Trimming removed 7 bases from V and 0 bases from J; junction bases left unmatched: 8.

The V call is TRBV25-1, the J call TRBJ1-1, with 11 positions matching TRBD1. Germline V lookup: CDR1 MGHDK, CDR2 SYGVNS. The CDR3 spans 14 residues. V was pared by 4 bases and J by 4 bases, with 2 bases of the junction left unmatched. CDR3 loop: CASSVGQGATEAFF. Here the CDR3 DNA reads TGTGCCAGCAGTGTCGGACAGGGGGCCACTGAAGCTTTCTTT.

V gene TRBV27 combines with J gene TRBJ1-6; D remains unclear. The V end was cut by 4 bases, the J end by 10 bases, with 14 bases between. There are 14 residues in the CDR3. Germline loops: CDR1 MNHEY, CDR2 SMNVEV (reference sequence). The CDR3: CASSSSSLGSPLHF. As DNA, the CDR3 is TGTGCCAGCAGTTCTTCCTCACTGGGGTCACCCCTCCACTTT.

DNA for the CDR3: TGTGCCAGGGATCCTGCGACCTCCTACAATGAGCAGTTCTTC. It yields the protein CARDPATSYNEQFF. The V gene is TRBV2, the J gene TRBJ2-1; D gene uncertain. In germline, CDR1 is SNHLY, CDR2 FYNNEI. There are 14 residues in the CDR3. V lost 9 bases, J lost 0 bases, and 12 bases lay in between.

This rearrangement joins TRBV6-4 to TRBJ2-1, with 9 bases that match TRBD1. The germline V gene encodes CDR1 MRHNA and CDR2 SNTAGT. This CDR3 has 11 residues. The V gene end was trimmed by 8 bases and the J gene end by 7 bases; junction bases not matched to a gene: 0. CDR3 nucleotides: TGTGCCAGCGGGACAGGGAATGAGCAGTTCTTC. It codes for CASGTGNEQFF.

The chain recombines TRBV27 with TRBJ2-7; no clear D gene. V was clipped by 6 bases and J by 2 bases, with 14 bases between them. The germline gives CDR1 MNHEY, CDR2 SMNVEV (reference sequence). The length of the CDR3 is 14 residues. The CDR3, as DNA: TGTGCCAGCAGAGCCGGCGCACCGACCTACGAGCAGTACTTC. Translation: CASRAGAPTYEQYF.